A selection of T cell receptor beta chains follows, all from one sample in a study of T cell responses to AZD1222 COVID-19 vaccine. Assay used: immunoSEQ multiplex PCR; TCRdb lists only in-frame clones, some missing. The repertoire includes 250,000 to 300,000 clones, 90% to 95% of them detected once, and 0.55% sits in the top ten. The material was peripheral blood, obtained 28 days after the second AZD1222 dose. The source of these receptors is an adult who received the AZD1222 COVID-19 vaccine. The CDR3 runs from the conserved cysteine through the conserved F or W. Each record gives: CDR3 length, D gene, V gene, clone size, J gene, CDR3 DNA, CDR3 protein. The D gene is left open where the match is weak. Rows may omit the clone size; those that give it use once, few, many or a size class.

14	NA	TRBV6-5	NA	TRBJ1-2	TGTGCCAGCCACGCGGGCACGGTGATCTATGGCTACACCTTC	CASHAGTVIYGYTF
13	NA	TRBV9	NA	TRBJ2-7	TGTGCCAGCAGCGCCAGGGGGAGGCACGAGCAGTACTTC	CASSARGRHEQYF
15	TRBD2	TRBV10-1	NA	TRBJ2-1	TGCGCCAGCAGTGAGCTAGCGGGGGGATACAATGAGCAGTTCTTC	CASSELAGGYNEQFF
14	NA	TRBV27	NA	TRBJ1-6	TGTGCCAGCAGTAACAGGGTCCTCAATTCACCCCTCCACTTT	CASSNRVLNSPLHF
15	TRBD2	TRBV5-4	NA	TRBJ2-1	TGTGCCAGCAGACTAGCGGGAGGAAAGTACAATGAGCAGTTCTTC	CASRLAGGKYNEQFF
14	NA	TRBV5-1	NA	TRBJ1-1	TGCGCCAGCAGTAGCCCGGAGCGGGGTACTGAAGCTTTCTTT	CASSSPERGTEAFF
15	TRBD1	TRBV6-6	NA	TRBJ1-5	TGTGCCAGCAGTCAGACAGGGCAAGGCAATCAGCCCCAGCATTTT	CASSQTGQGNQPQHF
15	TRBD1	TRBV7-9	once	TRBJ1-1	TGTGCCAGCAGCGACGAAGACAGGGCTGACACTGAAGCTTTCTTT	CASSDEDRADTEAFF
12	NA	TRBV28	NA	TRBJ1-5	TGTGCCAGCAGTTACGGGGGGCAGCCCCAGCATTTT	CASSYGGQPQHF
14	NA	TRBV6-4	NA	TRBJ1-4	TGTGCCAGCAGTCCCCCTTGGAGGGGGTGTAAACTGTTTTTT	CASSPPWRGCKLFF
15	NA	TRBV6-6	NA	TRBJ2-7	TGTGCCAGCAGTTACTCGACACCGGAATCCTACGAGCAGTACTTC	CASSYSTPESYEQYF
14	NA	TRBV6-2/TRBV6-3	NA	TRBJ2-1	TGTGCCAGCAGTCCCCAGCCCGGGTTCAATGAGCAGTTCTTC	CASSPQPGFNEQFF
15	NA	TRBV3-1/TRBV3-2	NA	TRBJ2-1	TGTGCCAGCAGCCAGGACGGCACTTCCTACAATGAGCAGTTCTTC	CASSQDGTSYNEQFF
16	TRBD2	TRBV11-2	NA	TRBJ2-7	TGTGCCAGCCGAAAGGGCGGCCTAGCGGGAGAGAGCGAGCAGTACTTC	CASRKGGLAGESEQYF
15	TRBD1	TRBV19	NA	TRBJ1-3	TGTGCCAGTAAAGACAGGGGATCCTCTGGAAACACCATATATTTT	CASKDRGSSGNTIYF
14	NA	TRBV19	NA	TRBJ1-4	TGTGCCAGTAGTATACCCGCGGTCGGGGAAAAACTGTTTTTT	CASSIPAVGEKLFF
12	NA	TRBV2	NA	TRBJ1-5	TGTGCCAGCAGCAGGGAAAATCAGCCCCAGCATTTT	CASSRENQPQHF
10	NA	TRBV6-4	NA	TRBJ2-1	TGTGCCAGCAGTGACCTTGAGCAGTTCTTC	CASSDLEQFF
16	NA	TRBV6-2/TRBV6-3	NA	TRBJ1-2	TGTGCCAGCAGTTACCCACCGGGGAAGCCTAACTATGGCTACACCTTC	CASSYPPGKPNYGYTF
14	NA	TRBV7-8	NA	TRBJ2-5	TGTGCCAGCATCAGAGCAGGGGCCCAAGAGACCCAGTACTTC	CASIRAGAQETQYF
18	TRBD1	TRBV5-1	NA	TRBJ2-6	TGCGCCAGCAGCTCCTCCGACAGGGGGCTGGCTGGGGCCAACGTCCTGACTTTC	CASSSSDRGLAGANVLTF
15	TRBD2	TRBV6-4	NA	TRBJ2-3	TGTGCCAGCAGTGTAGCGGGGGCTAGCACAGATACGCAGTATTTT	CASSVAGASTDTQYF
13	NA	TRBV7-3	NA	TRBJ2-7	TGTGCCAGCAGCTCCTCGCAGGGAGGCGAGCAGTACTTC	CASSSSQGGEQYF
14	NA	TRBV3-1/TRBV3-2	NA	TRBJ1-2	TGTGCCAGCAGCCAAGCAGGGGTGTCCGATGGCTACACCTTC	CASSQAGVSDGYTF
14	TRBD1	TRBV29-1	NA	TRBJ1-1	TGCAGCGTGCGAGGGGCAGGGGGGGCCACTGAAGCTTTCTTT	CSVRGAGGATEAFF
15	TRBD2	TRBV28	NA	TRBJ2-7	TGTGCCAGCACGCCCTTCGGGAGGGGTACTAACGAGCAGTACTTC	CASTPFGRGTNEQYF
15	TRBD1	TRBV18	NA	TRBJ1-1	TGTGCCAGCTCACCACTTGGACAGGCCAACACTGAAGCTTTCTTT	CASSPLGQANTEAFF
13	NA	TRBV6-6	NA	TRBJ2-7	TGTGCCAGCAGTTTCCCCGGGCTCAACGAGCAGTACTTC	CASSFPGLNEQYF
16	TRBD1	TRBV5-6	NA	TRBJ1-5	TGTGCCAGCAGCTTGGGGGACAGGGCGGGCAATCAGCCCCAGCATTTT	CASSLGDRAGNQPQHF
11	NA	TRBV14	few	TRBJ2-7	TGTGCCAGCAGCCAGAGGGACTCCCTGTACTTC	CASSQRDSLYF
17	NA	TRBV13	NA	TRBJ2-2	TGTGCCAGCAGCGCCGGGCGGGACAGCACATACACCGGGGAGCTGTTTTTT	CASSAGRDSTYTGELFF
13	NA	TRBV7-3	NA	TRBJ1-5	TGTGCCAGCAGCACGGGAGCGGGTACGCCCCAGCATTTT	CASSTGAGTPQHF
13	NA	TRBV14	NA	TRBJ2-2	TGTGCCAGCAGCCAAAAGGTCACCGGGGAGCTGTTTTTT	CASSQKVTGELFF
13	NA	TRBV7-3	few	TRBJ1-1	TGTGCCAGCAGCCTCGGGTCGAGCTCTGAAGCTTTCTTT	CASSLGSSSEAFF
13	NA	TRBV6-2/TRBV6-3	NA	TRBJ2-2	TGTGCCAGCAGTTATTCGGTCACCGGGGAGCTGTTTTTT	CASSYSVTGELFF
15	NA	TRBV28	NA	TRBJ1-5	TGTGCCAGCAGTTTGGAAACAGGACTCAATCAGCCCCAGCATTTT	CASSLETGLNQPQHF
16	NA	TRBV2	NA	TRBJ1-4	TGTGCCAGCTCGAAAGGTTGGGGGCTCGCTAATGAAAAACTGTTTTTT	CASSKGWGLANEKLFF
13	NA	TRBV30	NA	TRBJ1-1	TGTGCCTGGAGTGTCAGGGTAGGCACTGAAGCTTTCTTT	CAWSVRVGTEAFF
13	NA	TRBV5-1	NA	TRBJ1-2	TGCGCCAGCAGCTCCGGGACGTCTGACGGCTACACCTTC	CASSSGTSDGYTF
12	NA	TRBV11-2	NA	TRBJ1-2	TGTGCCAGCAGCTTAGGAGGGAGTGGCTACACCTTC	CASSLGGSGYTF
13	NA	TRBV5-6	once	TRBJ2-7	TGTGCCAGCAGCTCCAGGGTGACCTACGAGCAGTACTTC	CASSSRVTYEQYF
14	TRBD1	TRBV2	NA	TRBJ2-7	TGTGCCAGCAGTGGGACAGGGCTTGTGGGCGAGCAGTACTTC	CASSGTGLVGEQYF
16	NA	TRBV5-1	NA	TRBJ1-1	TGCGCCAGCAGCTTGGACTCCGCAGGGATCAACACTGAAGCTTTCTTT	CASSLDSAGINTEAFF